The source of this T cell receptor beta chain is a study of blood T cell repertoires in COVID-19. Study context: Sites in the United States, Italy and Spain provided acute and convalescent COVID-19 samples.

The CDR3 spans 14 residues. The germline gives CDR1 SGDLS, CDR2 YYNGEE. The V end lost 5 bases, the J end lost 7 bases, and 13 bases lay between the germline ends. As handled by the study authors: Researchers report that nucleated cell counts were estimated from reference gene primer amplification. Sequenced by immunoSEQ multiplex PCR; TCRdb stores in-frame clones only, minus some. V, J and clone size are taken as reported in that table, and D and trimming were inferred from the DNA itself. The sample consists of a few hundred thousand clones, around 90% of them appearing once. The specimen sequenced was peripheral blood. This TCR derives from a man between 18 and 29 years old with active or convalescent COVID-19. This rearrangement joins TRBV9 to TRBJ1-6; no definite D call. CDR3 loop: CASSSTSGNSPLHF. For the CDR3, the DNA is TGTGCCAGCAGTTCGACAAGCGGGAATTCACCCCTCCACTTT.